Included here is one T cell receptor (beta chain) sequence, with context. Germline V gene lookup returns CDR1 SGHTA and CDR2 FQGNSA. J lost 3 bases, V lost 5 bases, and 10 bases had no gene match. This CDR3 is 16 amino acids long. These data originate in a study of T cells in Graves' hyperthyroidism and ophthalmopathy. It was RNA transcripts that yielded the amplified TCR beta CDR3 regions. The study used the HTBI primer set for a first-round RT-PCR of the TCR CDR3. TCRdb analysed the multiplex PCR reads with MiXCR anew, one entry per CDR3 protein. The data hold hundreds of thousands of distinct CDR3 sequences, with 46% observed a single time.

The sequencing input was peripheral blood or thyroid tissue (not recorded which). The sequence came from a woman under 30 with Graves' hyperthyroidism. This rearrangement joins TRBV7-2 to TRBJ2-5, with TRBD2 matching over 9 bases. The CDR3 DNA is TGTGCCAGCAGCCCATCGGTAGCGGGAGATAAAGAGACCCAGTACTTC. This sequence encodes CASSPSVAGDKETQYF.